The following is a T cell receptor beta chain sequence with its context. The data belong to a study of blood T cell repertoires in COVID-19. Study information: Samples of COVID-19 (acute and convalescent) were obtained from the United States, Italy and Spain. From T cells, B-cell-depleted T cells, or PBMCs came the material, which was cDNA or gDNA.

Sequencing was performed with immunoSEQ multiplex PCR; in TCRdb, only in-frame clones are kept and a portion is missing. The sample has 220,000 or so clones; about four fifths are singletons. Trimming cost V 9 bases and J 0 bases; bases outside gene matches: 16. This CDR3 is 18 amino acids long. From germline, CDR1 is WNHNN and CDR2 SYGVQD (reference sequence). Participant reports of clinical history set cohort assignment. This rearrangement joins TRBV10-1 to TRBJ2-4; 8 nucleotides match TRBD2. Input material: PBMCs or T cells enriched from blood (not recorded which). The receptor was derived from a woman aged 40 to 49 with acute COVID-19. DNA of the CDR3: TGCGCCAGAAGCCCACTAGCGGCAACGCCCCTAGCCAAAAACATTCAGTACTTC. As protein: CARSPLAATPLAKNIQYF.